The T cell receptor (beta chain) under discussion was sequenced for a study of metastatic and nonmetastatic thyroid tumors. At the level of the study: Comparison of repertoires was carried out across blood and tumor or nodule tissue from malignant and benign thyroid patients.

The table lists this clone with a few counts. Its antigen is not known. From germline, CDR1 is MNHEY and CDR2 SVGEGT. The CDR3 is 15 amino acids. Deletions cut 6 bases from V and 4 bases from J, with 18 bases between. Study outcomes and limitations: Reports indicated that malignant thyroid tumors showed significantly higher TCR beta diversity than benign nodules did, in blood and tumor.

Thyroid surgery was preceded by no treatment in any patient. In the source study's methods: Building a distant-metastasis classifier for papillary thyroid cancer drew on CDR3 differences across clinicopathological groups. TCRdb called clones again from the PCR reads with MiXCR. The V and J calls here are based on TCRdb, not the publication. The sample carries some 10,000 clones, around 30% recorded once. The J gene is TRBJ1-2, the V gene TRBV6-2 or TRBV6-3; D perhaps matches TRBD1 (5 bases). The TCR was taken from a male donor with papillary thyroid cancer or a benign thyroid nodule (not recorded which). Some clones in this sample may be carry-over from other donors' samples. What was sequenced was tumor tissue. Here the CDR3 DNA reads TGTGCCAGCAGCCTCCGGGACTGTCCGATCTATGGCTACACCTTC. Protein product: CASSLRDCPIYGYTF.